Reported below is one TCR beta chain. The identical CDR3 is also encoded by other nucleotide sequences in the sample. This sample was included in a study of blood T cell repertoires in COVID-19. This CDR3 contains 15 residues. Germline trimming cut 6 bases from V and 4 bases from J; bases unmatched to any gene: 5. Germline CDR1 is KGHDR and CDR2 is SFDVKD. Per the original data handling: Estimation of nucleated cell counts was performed using reference gene primer amplification. Some clones are missing from TCRdb's copy, which holds only in-frame ones; the method was immunoSEQ multiplex PCR. V, J and clone size reflect that table, while D and trimming were determined from the DNA. The sample consists of fewer than 500,000 clones, 85% to 90% of them appearing once.

The sequence came from a woman in her twenties or thirties with acute COVID-19. The sample comprised PBMCs or T cells enriched from blood (not recorded which). The chain couples TRBV24-1 to TRBJ1-3, with 10 bases identical to TRBD1. This CDR3 reads CATSPGQGTGNTIYF. CDR3 nucleotide sequence: TGTGCCACCAGTCCGGGACAGGGGACAGGAAACACCATATATTTT.